This section outlines one T cell receptor beta chain sequence together with its context. The data stem from a study of blood T cell repertoires in COVID-19. From germline, CDR1 is SGHTS and CDR2 YDEGEE. The CDR3 is 14 residues long. V gave up 6 bases and J gave up 6 bases; unmatched junction bases: 7. Participants, about 18 to 90 years old, spanned under 25 US areas. Clinical histories supplied by participants themselves formed the basis of cohort assignment. During the 2 weeks before they entered the study, exposed participants had met someone with a PCR-confirmed or clinician-diagnosed COVID-19 case. Authors' data handling: Reference gene primer amplification yielded estimated nucleated cell counts. Clones were read by immunoSEQ multiplex PCR, and TCRdb kept only the in-frame ones, dropping some. V, J and clone size reflect that table, while D and trimming were determined from the DNA. The sample has fewer than 200,000 clones; 84% are singletons.

Material: PBMCs or T cells enriched from blood (not recorded which). V gene TRBV5-8 combines with J gene TRBJ2-3, with 10 bases matching TRBD2. The source of this sequence is a woman aged 25 to 45 who had been exposed to COVID-19. CDR3: CASISGGSWDTQYF. The CDR3, as DNA: TGTGCCAGCATTAGCGGGGGGAGTTGGGATACGCAGTATTTT.